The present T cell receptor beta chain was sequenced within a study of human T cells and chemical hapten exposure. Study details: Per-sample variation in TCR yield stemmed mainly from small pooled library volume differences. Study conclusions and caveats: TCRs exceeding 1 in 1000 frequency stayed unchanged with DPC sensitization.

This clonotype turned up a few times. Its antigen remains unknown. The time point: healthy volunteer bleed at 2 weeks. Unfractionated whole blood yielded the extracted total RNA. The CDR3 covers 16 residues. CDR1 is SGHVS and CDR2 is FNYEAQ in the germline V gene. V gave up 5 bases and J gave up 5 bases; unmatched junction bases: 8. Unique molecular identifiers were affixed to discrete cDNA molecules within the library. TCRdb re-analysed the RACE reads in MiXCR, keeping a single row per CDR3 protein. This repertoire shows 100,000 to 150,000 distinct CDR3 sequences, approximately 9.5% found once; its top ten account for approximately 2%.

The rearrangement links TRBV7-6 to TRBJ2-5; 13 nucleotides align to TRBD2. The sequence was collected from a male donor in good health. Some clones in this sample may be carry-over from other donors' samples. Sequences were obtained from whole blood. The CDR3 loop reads CASSITSGGAMETQYF. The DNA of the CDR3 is TGTGCCAGCAGCATTACTAGCGGGGGGGCGATGGAGACCCAGTACTTC.